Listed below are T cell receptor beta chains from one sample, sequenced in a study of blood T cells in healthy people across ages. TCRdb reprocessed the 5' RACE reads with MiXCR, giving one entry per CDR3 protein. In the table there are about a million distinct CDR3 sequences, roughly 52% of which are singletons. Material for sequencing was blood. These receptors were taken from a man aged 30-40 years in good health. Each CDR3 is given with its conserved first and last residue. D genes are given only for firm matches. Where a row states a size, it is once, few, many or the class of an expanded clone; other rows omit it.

DNA: TGTGCCAGCAGATCCGACGGAGAGCCTAATGAAAAACTGTTTTTT
CDR3: CASRSDGEPNEKLFF
D: -
size: -
V: TRBV6-5
J: TRBJ1-4

DNA: TGCGCCAGCAGCCAAGGTACGGGACAGGTGAACACTGAAGCTTTCTTT
CDR3: CASSQGTGQVNTEAFF
D: TRBD1
size: -
V: TRBV4-1
J: TRBJ1-1

DNA: TGTGCCAGCAGGGAGGGTGCAGCGGGGGGCAATCCGTACCAAGAGACCCAGTACTTC
CDR3: CASREGAAGGNPYQETQYF
D: TRBD2
size: many
V: TRBV7-2
J: TRBJ2-5

DNA: TGTGCCAGCAAATTACGGGGACAGACTCAAGAGACCCAGTACTTC
CDR3: CASKLRGQTQETQYF
D: TRBD1
size: -
V: TRBV5-6
J: TRBJ2-5

DNA: TGCGCCTCATGCAAATCGATCGGTGGGGCCAACGTCCTGACTTTC
CDR3: CASCKSIGGANVLTF
D: -
size: few
V: TRBV4-1
J: TRBJ2-6

DNA: TGTGCCATCACCCGAGAACAGAACACTGAAGCTTTCTTT
CDR3: CAITREQNTEAFF
D: -
size: -
V: TRBV10-3
J: TRBJ1-1

DNA: TGTGCCAGCAGCGTAGGGCTAGCGGGACCGGGCGCAGATACGCAGTATTTT
CDR3: CASSVGLAGPGADTQYF
D: TRBD2
size: -
V: TRBV9
J: TRBJ2-3

DNA: TGTGCCAGCAGTTTATCGACGGGGAGGGGTGGGACCCAGTACTTC
CDR3: CASSLSTGRGGTQYF
D: TRBD2
size: -
V: TRBV27
J: TRBJ2-5

DNA: TGTGCCAGCAAATCTCCCGAGAACACTGAAGCTTTCTTT
CDR3: CASKSPENTEAFF
D: -
size: -
V: TRBV6-1
J: TRBJ1-1

DNA: TGCAGTGCTAGAGATCAAGGGGGCAAAGTAGGGGAGACCCAGTACTTC
CDR3: CSARDQGGKVGETQYF
D: TRBD1
size: -
V: TRBV20-1
J: TRBJ2-5

DNA: TGTGCCACCAGTGACCAAATCTGGACTAGCGGGGGGGCAGATACGCAGTATTTT
CDR3: CATSDQIWTSGGADTQYF
D: TRBD2
size: few
V: TRBV24-1
J: TRBJ2-3

DNA: TGCGCCAGCACCGAAGATCGTGGGTCCGCACACTACGAGCAGTACTTC
CDR3: CASTEDRGSAHYEQYF
D: -
size: -
V: TRBV4-1
J: TRBJ2-7

DNA: TGTGCCAGCAGTTTATGGGGGGACCACCCCTACGAGCAGTACTTC
CDR3: CASSLWGDHPYEQYF
D: -
size: few
V: TRBV28
J: TRBJ2-7

DNA: TGTGCCAGCAGCACAGGACAGGGGGCGATCTTAGGCAATCAGCCCCAGCATTTT
CDR3: CASSTGQGAILGNQPQHF
D: TRBD1
size: few
V: TRBV5-5
J: TRBJ1-5

DNA: TGCGCCAGCAGCCATCCGAAGAACGGACAGGGGGGGTACGAGCAGTACTTC
CDR3: CASSHPKNGQGGYEQYF
D: TRBD1
size: -
V: TRBV4-1
J: TRBJ2-7

DNA: TGTGCCAGCTCACCTACGACTAGCGGGGGGTCCTACGAGCAGTACTTC
CDR3: CASSPTTSGGSYEQYF
D: TRBD2
size: few
V: TRBV18
J: TRBJ2-7

DNA: TGCGCCAGCAGCGTGATAGGGGAGCCAGATACGCAGTATTTT
CDR3: CASSVIGEPDTQYF
D: -
size: -
V: TRBV5-1
J: TRBJ2-3

DNA: TGTGCCAGCAGCGAACGGGACAGGTCTAGCACAGATACGCAGTATTTT
CDR3: CASSERDRSSTDTQYF
D: TRBD1
size: -
V: TRBV7-2
J: TRBJ2-3

DNA: TGTGCCAGCAGTTTTTTTGGGCAGGCGAACACCGGGGAGCTGTTTTTT
CDR3: CASSFFGQANTGELFF
D: -
size: -
V: TRBV28
J: TRBJ2-2

DNA: TGCAGCGTTGGGGAAGGGGGCCTAAACATTCAGTACTTC
CDR3: CSVGEGGLNIQYF
D: TRBD1
size: -
V: TRBV29-1
J: TRBJ2-4

DNA: TGCGCCAGCAGACCAGCGGGAACCTACGAGCAGTACTTC
CDR3: CASRPAGTYEQYF
D: TRBD2
size: many
V: TRBV6-2/TRBV6-3
J: TRBJ2-7

DNA: TGTGCCAGCAGCTGGACGGGTGCTTCTGGGGCCAACGTCCTGACTTTC
CDR3: CASSWTGASGANVLTF
D: -
size: -
V: TRBV7-9
J: TRBJ2-6

DNA: TGTGCCAGCAGCAAAGTCCCAGGGGTTCAAGAGACCCAGTACTTC
CDR3: CASSKVPGVQETQYF
D: -
size: few
V: TRBV21-1
J: TRBJ2-5

DNA: TGTGCCACCACAAACAGGGCAAACACCGGGGAGCTGTTTTTT
CDR3: CATTNRANTGELFF
D: -
size: -
V: TRBV6-4
J: TRBJ2-2

DNA: TGCAGTGCTAGAGAGGAGACAGGGGGCGGGAATTCACCCCTCCACTTT
CDR3: CSAREETGGGNSPLHF
D: TRBD1
size: few
V: TRBV20-1
J: TRBJ1-6

DNA: TGCAGTGCTAGCCGTTCCGGGGGGTTCCAAGAGACCCAGTACTTC
CDR3: CSASRSGGFQETQYF
D: TRBD2
size: -
V: TRBV20-1
J: TRBJ2-5

DNA: TGTGCCAGCAGTTATTTTGGAGATACGCAGTATTTT
CDR3: CASSYFGDTQYF
D: -
size: -
V: TRBV6-2/TRBV6-3
J: TRBJ2-3

DNA: TGCGCCAGCCTCCAGGGACAGGCAAATCAAAATGAGCAGTTCTTC
CDR3: CASLQGQANQNEQFF
D: TRBD1
size: few
V: TRBV5-1
J: TRBJ2-1

DNA: TGCAGTGCTAGTCCGGCGTCTAGCGGGAGTTCTCAGTTCTTC
CDR3: CSASPASSGSSQFF
D: TRBD2
size: -
V: TRBV20-1
J: TRBJ2-1

DNA: TGTGCCTGGAGTGTGGGTGGCAGGGGGAATTCACCCCTCCACTTT
CDR3: CAWSVGGRGNSPLHF
D: TRBD1
size: -
V: TRBV30
J: TRBJ1-6

DNA: TGCAGTACCCCTCCCGGTGGTGCCTACGAGCAGTACTTC
CDR3: CSTPPGGAYEQYF
D: -
size: -
V: TRBV20-1
J: TRBJ2-7

DNA: TGCGCCAGCCAGCTAGGTCGAGCCAAGAATGCCGAGCAGTACTTC
CDR3: CASQLGRAKNAEQYF
D: -
size: -
V: TRBV5-1
J: TRBJ2-7

DNA: TGTGCCATACAGGGGGATCCTGGGGCCAACGTCCTGACTTTC
CDR3: CAIQGDPGANVLTF
D: TRBD1
size: -
V: TRBV10-3
J: TRBJ2-6

DNA: TGCGCCAGCAGCCAGGGACAGCGGGGCGTCTCCTACAATGAGCAGTTCTTC
CDR3: CASSQGQRGVSYNEQFF
D: -
size: few
V: TRBV5-1
J: TRBJ2-1

DNA: TGTGCCAGCCAACAGGGGGGCAATGAGCAGTTCTTC
CDR3: CASQQGGNEQFF
D: TRBD1
size: few
V: TRBV2
J: TRBJ2-1

DNA: TGTGCCAGCAGCCAAGTGTCGGACATACCCCCAGATACGCAGTATTTT
CDR3: CASSQVSDIPPDTQYF
D: -
size: -
V: TRBV3-1
J: TRBJ2-3

DNA: TGTGCCAGCAGTCCACAACGGAGGGACTATGGCTACACCTTC
CDR3: CASSPQRRDYGYTF
D: -
size: -
V: TRBV27
J: TRBJ1-2

DNA: TGTGCCAGCAGTTACTCCTACAGCGAAAATCGGCCCCAGCATTTT
CDR3: CASSYSYSENRPQHF
D: -
size: -
V: TRBV6-5
J: TRBJ1-5

DNA: TGTGCCAGCAGTCCGATAGCGGTGGGGCCCATCTACAATGAGCAGTTCTTC
CDR3: CASSPIAVGPIYNEQFF
D: -
size: -
V: TRBV6-1
J: TRBJ2-1

DNA: TGCGCCAGCAGCCAAGAGGGATATAGCAATCAGCCCCAGCATTTT
CDR3: CASSQEGYSNQPQHF
D: -
size: -
V: TRBV4-1
J: TRBJ1-5

DNA: TGTGCCAGCAGCTTAAATTCACAGGGACTTAATCAGCCCCAGCATTTT
CDR3: CASSLNSQGLNQPQHF
D: -
size: few
V: TRBV13
J: TRBJ1-5

DNA: TGTGCCAGCAGCCGCTTTCGGGGACTTCAGGGGGAAAATGAAAAACTGTTTTTT
CDR3: CASSRFRGLQGENEKLFF
D: TRBD1
size: -
V: TRBV14
J: TRBJ1-4

DNA: TGTGCCAGCAGCCCGACAGGGATTAGCAATCAGCCCCAGCATTTT
CDR3: CASSPTGISNQPQHF
D: TRBD1
size: few
V: TRBV12-3/TRBV12-4
J: TRBJ1-5

DNA: TGTGCTAGTGGTTTGGTACAGGCAGGGTACAATGAGCAGTTCTTC
CDR3: CASGLVQAGYNEQFF
D: -
size: -
V: TRBV12-5
J: TRBJ2-1

DNA: TGTGCCAGCAGCCCTAGCTTTCGGAAGCAGTTCTTC
CDR3: CASSPSFRKQFF
D: -
size: many
V: TRBV7-2
J: TRBJ2-1